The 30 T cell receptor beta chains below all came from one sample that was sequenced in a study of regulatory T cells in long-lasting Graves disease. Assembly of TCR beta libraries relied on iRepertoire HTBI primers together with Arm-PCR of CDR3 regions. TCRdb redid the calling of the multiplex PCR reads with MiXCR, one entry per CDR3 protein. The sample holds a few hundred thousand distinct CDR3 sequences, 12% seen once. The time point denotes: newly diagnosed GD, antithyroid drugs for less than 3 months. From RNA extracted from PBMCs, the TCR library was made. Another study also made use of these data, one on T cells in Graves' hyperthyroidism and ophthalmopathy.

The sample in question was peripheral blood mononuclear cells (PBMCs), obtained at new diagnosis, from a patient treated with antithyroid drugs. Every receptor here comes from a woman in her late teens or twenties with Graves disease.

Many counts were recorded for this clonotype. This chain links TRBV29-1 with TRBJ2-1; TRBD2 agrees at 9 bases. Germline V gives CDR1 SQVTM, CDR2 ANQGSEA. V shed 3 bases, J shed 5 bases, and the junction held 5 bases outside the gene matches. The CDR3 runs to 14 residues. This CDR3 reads CSVDSGSIHNEQFF. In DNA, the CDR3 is TGCAGCGTTGATAGCGGGAGTATCCACAATGAGCAGTTCTTC.

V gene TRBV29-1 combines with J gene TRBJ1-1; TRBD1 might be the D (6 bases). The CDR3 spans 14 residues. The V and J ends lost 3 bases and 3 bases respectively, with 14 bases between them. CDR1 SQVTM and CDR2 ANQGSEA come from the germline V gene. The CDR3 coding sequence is TGCAGCGTTGAGGGGGGGAGGGGGTACACTGAAGCTTTCTTT. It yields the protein CSVEGGRGYTEAFF.

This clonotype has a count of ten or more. The CDR3 DNA sequence: TGTGCTAGTGCAAGGGTTTTTTCCCCCTACGAGCAGTACTTC. This sequence encodes CASARVFSPYEQYF. The rearrangement links TRBV12-5 to TRBJ2-7; D gene unclear. Trimming took 7 bases from V and 2 from J, leaving 15 bases between them. The CDR3 runs 14 residues. In germline, CDR1 is LGHNT, CDR2 FRNRAP.

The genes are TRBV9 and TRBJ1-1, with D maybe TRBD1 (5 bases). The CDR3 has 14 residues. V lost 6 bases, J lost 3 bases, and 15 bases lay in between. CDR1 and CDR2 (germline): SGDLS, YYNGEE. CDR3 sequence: CASTEGPFDTEAFF. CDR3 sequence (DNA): TGTGCCAGCACAGAGGGACCCTTTGACACTGAAGCTTTCTTT.

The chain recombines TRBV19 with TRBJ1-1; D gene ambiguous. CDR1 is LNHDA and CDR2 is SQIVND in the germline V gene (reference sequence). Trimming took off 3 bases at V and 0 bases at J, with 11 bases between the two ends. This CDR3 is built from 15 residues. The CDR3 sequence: CASSIRAAMNTEAFF. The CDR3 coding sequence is TGTGCCAGTAGTATTCGGGCAGCTATGAACACTGAAGCTTTCTTT. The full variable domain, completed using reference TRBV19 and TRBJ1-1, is DGGITQSPKYLFRKEGQNVTLSCEQNLNHDAMYWYRQDPGQGLRLIYYSQIVNDFQKGDIAEGYSVSREKKESFPLTVTSAQKNPTAFYLCASSIRAAMNTEAFFGQGTRLTVV.

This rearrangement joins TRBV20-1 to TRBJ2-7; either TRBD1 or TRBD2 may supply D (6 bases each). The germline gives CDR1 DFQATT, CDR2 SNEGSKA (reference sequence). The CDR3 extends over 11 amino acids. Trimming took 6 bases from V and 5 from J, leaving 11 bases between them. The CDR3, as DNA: TGCAGTGCAGGAGGGGGAGACGAGCAGTACTTC. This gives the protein CSAGGGDEQYF.

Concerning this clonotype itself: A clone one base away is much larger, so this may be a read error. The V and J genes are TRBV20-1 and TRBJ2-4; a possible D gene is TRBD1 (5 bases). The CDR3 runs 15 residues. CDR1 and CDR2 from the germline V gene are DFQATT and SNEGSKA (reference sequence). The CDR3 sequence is CSARNRRLAKIIQYF. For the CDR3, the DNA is TGCAGTGCTAGGAACAGGAGATTAGCCAAAATCATTCAGTACTTC.

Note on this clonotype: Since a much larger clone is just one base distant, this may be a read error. CDR3 sequence: CACSPGLGYEQYF. Written as DNA, the CDR3 is TGTGCCTGCTCACCAGGACTAGGCTACGAGCAGTACTTC. J is TRBJ2-7 and V is TRBV18, with TRBD2 matching over 7 bases. CDR3 length: 13 amino acids. The germline gives CDR1 KGHSH, CDR2 LQKENI. Filled out from reference TRBV18 and TRBJ2-7, the complete variable domain reads NAGVMQNPRHLVRRRGQEARLRCSPMKGHSHVYWYRQLPEEGLKFMVYLQKENIIDESGMPKERFSAEFPKEGPSILRIQQVVRGDSAAYFCACSPGLGYEQYFGPGTRLTVT.

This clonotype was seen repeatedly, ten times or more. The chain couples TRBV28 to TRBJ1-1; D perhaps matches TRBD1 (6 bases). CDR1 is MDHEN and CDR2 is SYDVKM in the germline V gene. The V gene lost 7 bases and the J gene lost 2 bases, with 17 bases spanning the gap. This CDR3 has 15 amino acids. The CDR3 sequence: CASTYDGTPNTEAFF. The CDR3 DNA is TGTGCCAGCACATATGACGGGACACCAAACACTGAAGCTTTCTTT. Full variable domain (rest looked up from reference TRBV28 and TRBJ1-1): DVKVTQSSRYLVKRTGEKVFLECVQDMDHENMFWYRQDPGLGLRLIYFSYDVKMKEKGDIPEGYSVSREKKERFSLILESASTNQTSMYLCASTYDGTPNTEAFFGQGTRLTVV.

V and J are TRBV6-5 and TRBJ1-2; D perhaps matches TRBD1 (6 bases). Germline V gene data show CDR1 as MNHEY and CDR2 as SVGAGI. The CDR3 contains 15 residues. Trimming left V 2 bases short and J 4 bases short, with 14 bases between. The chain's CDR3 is CASSYPQGGGYGYTF. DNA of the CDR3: TGTGCCAGCAGTTACCCACAGGGAGGCGGCTATGGCTACACCTTC.

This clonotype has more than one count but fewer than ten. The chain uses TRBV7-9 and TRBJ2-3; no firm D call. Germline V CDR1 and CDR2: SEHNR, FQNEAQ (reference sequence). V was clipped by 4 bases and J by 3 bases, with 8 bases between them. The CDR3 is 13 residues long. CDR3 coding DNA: TGTGCCAGCAGCTCGATAGAGACAGATACGCAGTATTTT. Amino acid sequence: CASSSIETDTQYF.

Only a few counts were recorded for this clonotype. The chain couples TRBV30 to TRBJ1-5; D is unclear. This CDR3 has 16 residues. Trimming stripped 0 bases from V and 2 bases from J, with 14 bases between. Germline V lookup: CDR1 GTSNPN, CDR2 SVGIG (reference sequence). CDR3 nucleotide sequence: TGTGCCTGGAGTGTTTACCATTTATACGGCAATCAGCCCCAGCATTTT. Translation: CAWSVYHLYGNQPQHF.

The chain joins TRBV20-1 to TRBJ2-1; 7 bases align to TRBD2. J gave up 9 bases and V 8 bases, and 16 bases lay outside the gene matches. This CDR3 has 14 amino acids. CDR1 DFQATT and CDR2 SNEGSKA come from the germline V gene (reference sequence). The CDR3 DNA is TGCAGTTACCGGCCGGGACTAACCGCGGGTGAGCAGTTCTTC. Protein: CSYRPGLTAGEQFF.

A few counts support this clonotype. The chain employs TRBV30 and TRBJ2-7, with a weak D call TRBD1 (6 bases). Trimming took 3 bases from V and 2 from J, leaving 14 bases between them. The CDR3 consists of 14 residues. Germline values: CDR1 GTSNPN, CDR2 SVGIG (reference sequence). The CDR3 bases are TGTGCCTGGAGGCCTACGGGACACACCTACGAGCAGTACTTC. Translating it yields CAWRPTGHTYEQYF. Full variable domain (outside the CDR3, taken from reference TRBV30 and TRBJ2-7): SQTIHQWPATLVQPVGSPLSLECTVEGTSNPNLYWYRQAAGRGLQLLFYSVGIGQISSEVPQNLSASRPQDRQFILSSKKLLLSDSGFYLCAWRPTGHTYEQYFGPGTRLTVT.

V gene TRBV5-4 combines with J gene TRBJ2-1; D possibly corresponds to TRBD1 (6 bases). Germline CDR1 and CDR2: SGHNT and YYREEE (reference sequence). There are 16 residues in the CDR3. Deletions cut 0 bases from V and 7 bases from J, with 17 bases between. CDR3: CASSLDPWQGTNEQFF. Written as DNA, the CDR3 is TGTGCCAGCAGCTTGGACCCCTGGCAGGGGACGAATGAGCAGTTCTTC.

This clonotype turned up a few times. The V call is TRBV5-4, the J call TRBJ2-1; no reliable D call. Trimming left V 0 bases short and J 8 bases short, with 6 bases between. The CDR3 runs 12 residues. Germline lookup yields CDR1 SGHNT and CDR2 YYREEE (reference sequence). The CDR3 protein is CASSLVFDEQFF. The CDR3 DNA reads TGTGCCAGCAGCTTGGTCTTCGATGAGCAGTTCTTC.

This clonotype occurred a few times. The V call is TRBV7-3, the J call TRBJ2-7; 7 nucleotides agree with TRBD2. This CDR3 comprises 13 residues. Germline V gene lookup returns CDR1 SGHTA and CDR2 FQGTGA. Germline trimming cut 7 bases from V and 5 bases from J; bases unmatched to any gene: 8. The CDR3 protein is CASTTGTTNEQYF. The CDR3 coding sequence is TGTGCCAGCACCACCGGGACTACCAACGAGCAGTACTTC. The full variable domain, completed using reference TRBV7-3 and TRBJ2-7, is GAGVSQTPSNKVTEKGKYVELRCDPISGHTALYWYRQSLGQGPEFLIYFQGTGAADDSGLPNDRFFAVRPEGSVSTLKIQRTERGDSAVYLCASTTGTTNEQYFGPGTRLTVT.

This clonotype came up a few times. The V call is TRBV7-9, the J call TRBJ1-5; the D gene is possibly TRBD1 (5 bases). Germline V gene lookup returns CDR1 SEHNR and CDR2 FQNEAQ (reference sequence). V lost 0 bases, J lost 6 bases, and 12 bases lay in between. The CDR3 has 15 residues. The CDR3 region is CASSLARERGQPQHF. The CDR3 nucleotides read TGTGCCAGCAGCTTAGCGAGGGAAAGGGGTCAGCCCCAGCATTTT. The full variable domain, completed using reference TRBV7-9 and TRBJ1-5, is DTGVSQNPRHKITKRGQNVTFRCDPISEHNRLYWYRQTLGQGPEFLTYFQNEAQLEKSRLLSDRFSAERPKGSFSTLEIQRTEQGDSAMYLCASSLARERGQPQHFGDGTRLSIL.

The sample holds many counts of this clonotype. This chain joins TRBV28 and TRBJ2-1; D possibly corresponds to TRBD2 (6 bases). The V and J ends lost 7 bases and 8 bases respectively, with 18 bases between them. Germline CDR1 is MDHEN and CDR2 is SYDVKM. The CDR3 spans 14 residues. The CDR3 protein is CASNGHGAGHEQFF. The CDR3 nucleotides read TGTGCCAGCAACGGACACGGAGCGGGTCATGAGCAGTTCTTC.

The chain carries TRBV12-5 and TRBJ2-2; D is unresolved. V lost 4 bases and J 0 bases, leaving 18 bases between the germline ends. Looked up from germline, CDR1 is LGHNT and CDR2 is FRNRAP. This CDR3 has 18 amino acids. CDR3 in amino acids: CASGSQINSRTNTGELFF. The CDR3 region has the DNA TGTGCTAGTGGTTCGCAAATTAACTCTAGGACGAACACCGGGGAGCTGTTTTTT.

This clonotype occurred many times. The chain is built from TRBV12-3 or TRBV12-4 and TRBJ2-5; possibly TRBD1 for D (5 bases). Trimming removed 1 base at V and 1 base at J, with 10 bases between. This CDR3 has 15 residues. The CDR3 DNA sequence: TGTGCCAGCAGTTTAGAGGCAGGGTTCCAAGAGACCCAGTACTTC. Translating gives CASSLEAGFQETQYF.

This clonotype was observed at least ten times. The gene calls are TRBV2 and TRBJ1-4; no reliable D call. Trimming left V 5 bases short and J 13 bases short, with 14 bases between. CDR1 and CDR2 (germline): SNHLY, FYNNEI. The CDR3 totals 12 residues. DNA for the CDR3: TGTGCCAGCAGTCCGACCACAGCAAGACTGTTTTTT. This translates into CASSPTTARLFF. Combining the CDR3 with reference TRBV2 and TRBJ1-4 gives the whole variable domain EPEVTQTPSHQVTQMGQEVILRCVPISNHLYFYWYRQILGQKVEFLVSFYNNEISEKSEIFDDQFSVERPDGSNFTLKIRSTKLEDSAMYFCASSPTTARLFFGSGTQLSVL.

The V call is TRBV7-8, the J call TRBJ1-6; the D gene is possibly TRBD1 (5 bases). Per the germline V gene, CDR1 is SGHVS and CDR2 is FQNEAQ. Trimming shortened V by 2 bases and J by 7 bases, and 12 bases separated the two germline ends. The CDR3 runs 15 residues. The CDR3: CASSLIPGSNSPLHF. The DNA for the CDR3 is TGTGCCAGCAGCTTAATCCCAGGGAGCAATTCACCCCTCCACTTT.

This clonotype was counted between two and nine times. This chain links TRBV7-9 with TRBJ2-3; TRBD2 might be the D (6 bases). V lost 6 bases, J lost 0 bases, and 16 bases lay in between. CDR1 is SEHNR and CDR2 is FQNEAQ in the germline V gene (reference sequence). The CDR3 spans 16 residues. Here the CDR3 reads CASSLSGYTSTDTQYF. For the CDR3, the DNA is TGTGCCAGCAGTCTGAGCGGGTACACTAGCACAGATACGCAGTATTTT.

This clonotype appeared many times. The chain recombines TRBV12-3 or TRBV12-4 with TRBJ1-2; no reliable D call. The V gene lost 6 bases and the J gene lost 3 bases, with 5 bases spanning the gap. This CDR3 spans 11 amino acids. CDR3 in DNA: TGTGCCAGCAGACTGTACTATGGCTACACCTTC. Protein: CASRLYYGYTF.

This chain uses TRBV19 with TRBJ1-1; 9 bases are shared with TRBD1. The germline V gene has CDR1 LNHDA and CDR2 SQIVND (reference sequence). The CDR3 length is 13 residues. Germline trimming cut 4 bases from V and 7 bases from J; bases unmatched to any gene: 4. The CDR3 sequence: CASSTRTGDEAFF. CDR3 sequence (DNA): TGTGCCAGTAGTACCAGGACAGGGGATGAAGCTTTCTTT.

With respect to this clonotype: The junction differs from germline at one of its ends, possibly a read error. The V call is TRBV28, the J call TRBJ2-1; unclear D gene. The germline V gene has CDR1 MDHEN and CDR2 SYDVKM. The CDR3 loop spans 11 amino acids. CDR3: CASSLTETRYF. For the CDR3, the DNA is TGTGCCAGCAGTTTAACGGAGACCCGGTACTTC.

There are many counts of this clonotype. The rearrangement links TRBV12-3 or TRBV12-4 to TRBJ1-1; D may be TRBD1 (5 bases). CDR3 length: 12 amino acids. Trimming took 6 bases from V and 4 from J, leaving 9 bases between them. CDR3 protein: CASRGGGTEAFF. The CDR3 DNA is TGTGCCAGCAGGGGGGGAGGCACTGAAGCTTTCTTT.

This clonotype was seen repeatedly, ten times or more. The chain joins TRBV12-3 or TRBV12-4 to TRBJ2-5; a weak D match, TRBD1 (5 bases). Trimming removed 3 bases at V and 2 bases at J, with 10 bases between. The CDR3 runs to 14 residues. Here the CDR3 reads CASSLIGAQETQYF. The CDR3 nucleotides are TGTGCCAGCAGTTTGATAGGGGCTCAAGAGACCCAGTACTTC.

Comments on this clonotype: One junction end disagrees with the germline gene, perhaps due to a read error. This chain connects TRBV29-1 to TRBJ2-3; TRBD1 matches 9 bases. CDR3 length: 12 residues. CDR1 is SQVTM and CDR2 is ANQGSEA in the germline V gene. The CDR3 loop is CSVLDRGYFILF. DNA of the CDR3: TGCAGCGTCCTGGACAGGGGATATTTCATCCTTTTT.